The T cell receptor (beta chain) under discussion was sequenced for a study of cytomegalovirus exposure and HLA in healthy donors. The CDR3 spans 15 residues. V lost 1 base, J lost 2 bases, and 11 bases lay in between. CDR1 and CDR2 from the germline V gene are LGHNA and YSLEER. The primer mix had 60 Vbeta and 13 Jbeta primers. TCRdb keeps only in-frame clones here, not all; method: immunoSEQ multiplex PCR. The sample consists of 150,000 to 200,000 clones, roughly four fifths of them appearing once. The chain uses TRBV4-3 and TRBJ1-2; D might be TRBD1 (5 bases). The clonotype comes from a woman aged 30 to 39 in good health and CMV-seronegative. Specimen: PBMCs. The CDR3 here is CASSQARDSNYGYTF. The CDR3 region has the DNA TGCGCCAGCAGCCAAGCGCGAGACAGCAACTATGGCTACACCTTC.